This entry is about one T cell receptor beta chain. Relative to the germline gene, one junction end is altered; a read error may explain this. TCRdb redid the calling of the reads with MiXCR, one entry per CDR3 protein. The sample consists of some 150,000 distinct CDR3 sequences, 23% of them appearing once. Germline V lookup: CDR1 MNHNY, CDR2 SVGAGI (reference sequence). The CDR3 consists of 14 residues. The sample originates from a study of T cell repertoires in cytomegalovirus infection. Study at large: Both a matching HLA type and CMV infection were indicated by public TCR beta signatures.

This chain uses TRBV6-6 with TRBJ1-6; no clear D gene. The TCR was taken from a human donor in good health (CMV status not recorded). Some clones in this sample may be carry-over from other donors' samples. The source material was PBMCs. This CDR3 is CANSNEHKNSPLHF. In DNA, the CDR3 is TGTGCCAACAGTAATGAACACAAAAATTCACCCCTCCACTTT.